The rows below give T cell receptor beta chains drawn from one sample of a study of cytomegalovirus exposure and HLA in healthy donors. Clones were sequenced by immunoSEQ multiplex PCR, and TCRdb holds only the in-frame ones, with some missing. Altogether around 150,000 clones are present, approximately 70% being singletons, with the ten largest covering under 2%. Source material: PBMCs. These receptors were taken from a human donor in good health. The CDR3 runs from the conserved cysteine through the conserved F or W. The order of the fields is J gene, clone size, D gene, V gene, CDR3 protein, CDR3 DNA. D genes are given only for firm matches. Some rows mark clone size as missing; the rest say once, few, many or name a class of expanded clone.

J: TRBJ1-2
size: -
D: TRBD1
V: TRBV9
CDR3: CASSVVGTGNYGYTF
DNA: TGTGCCAGCAGCGTAGTTGGGACAGGCAACTATGGCTACACCTTC

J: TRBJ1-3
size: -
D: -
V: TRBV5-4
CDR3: CASSPGGNTIYF
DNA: TGTGCCAGCAGCCCGGGTGGAAACACCATATATTTT

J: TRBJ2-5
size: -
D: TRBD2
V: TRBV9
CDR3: CASSPSVTSGIAEAQYF
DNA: TGTGCCAGCAGTCCCAGCGTGACTAGCGGGATTGCAGAGGCCCAGTACTTC

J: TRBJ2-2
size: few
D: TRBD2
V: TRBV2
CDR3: CASSGGGNTGELFF
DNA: TGTGCCAGCAGTGGCGGGGGGAACACCGGGGAGCTGTTTTTT

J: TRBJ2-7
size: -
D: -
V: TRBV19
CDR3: CASSMRDEQYF
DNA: TGTGCCAGTAGTATGAGGGACGAGCAGTACTTC

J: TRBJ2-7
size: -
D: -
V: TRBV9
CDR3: CASSTGADRSSYEQYF
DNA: TGTGCCAGCAGCACCGGTGCGGATCGGAGCTCCTACGAGCAGTACTTC

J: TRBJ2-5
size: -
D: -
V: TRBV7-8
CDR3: CASSLQNPVAKETQYF
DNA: TGTGCCAGCAGCTTACAAAACCCCGTAGCGAAAGAGACCCAGTACTTC

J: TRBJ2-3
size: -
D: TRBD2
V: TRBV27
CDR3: CASSRPGLAADTQYF
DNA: TGTGCCAGCAGTCGCCCGGGACTAGCCGCAGATACGCAGTATTTT

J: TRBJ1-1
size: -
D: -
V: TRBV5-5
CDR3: CASSLWQSEAFF
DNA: TGTGCCAGCAGCTTGTGGCAGTCTGAAGCTTTCTTT

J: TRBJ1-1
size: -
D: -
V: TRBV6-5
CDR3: CASSYSYRVDTEAFF
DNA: TGTGCCAGCAGTTACTCTTACAGGGTAGACACTGAAGCTTTCTTT

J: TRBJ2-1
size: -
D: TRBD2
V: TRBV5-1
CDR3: CASSPGTSESYNEQFF
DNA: TGCGCCAGCAGCCCGGGGACTAGCGAATCCTACAATGAGCAGTTCTTC

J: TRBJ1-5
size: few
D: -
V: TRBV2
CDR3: CASKQGPNQPQHF
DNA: TGTGCCAGCAAGCAGGGTCCCAATCAGCCCCAGCATTTT

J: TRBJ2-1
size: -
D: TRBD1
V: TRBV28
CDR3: CASSLYPPGQAGTYNEQFF
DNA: TGTGCCAGCAGTTTATACCCCCCTGGACAGGCTGGCACCTACAATGAGCAGTTCTTC

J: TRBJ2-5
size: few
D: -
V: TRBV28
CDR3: CASSLTLQQETQYF
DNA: TGTGCCAGCAGTTTAACGCTACAGCAAGAGACCCAGTACTTC

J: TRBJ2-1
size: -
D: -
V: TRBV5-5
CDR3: CASSPTSRTYNEQFF
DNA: TGTGCCAGCAGCCCCACTAGTAGGACCTACAATGAGCAGTTCTTC

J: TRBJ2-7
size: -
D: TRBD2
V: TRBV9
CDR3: CASSVGSLAGASYEQYF
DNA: TGTGCCAGCAGCGTAGGCTCCCTAGCGGGGGCTTCCTACGAGCAGTACTTC

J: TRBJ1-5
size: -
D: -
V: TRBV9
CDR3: CASSVGGINQPQHF
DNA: TGTGCCAGCAGCGTAGGAGGGATCAATCAGCCCCAGCATTTT

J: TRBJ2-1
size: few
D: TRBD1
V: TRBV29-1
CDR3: CSVPVQGGQVYNEQFF
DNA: TGCAGCGTTCCCGTCCAGGGGGGACAGGTTTACAATGAGCAGTTCTTC

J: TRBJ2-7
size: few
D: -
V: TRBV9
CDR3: CASSVGGGTYEQYF
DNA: TGTGCCAGCAGCGTAGGGGGCGGGACCTACGAGCAGTACTTC

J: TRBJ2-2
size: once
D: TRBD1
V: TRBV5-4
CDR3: CASSLVGQGTANTGELFF
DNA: TGTGCCAGCAGCTTAGTCGGACAGGGAACCGCGAACACCGGGGAGCTGTTTTTT

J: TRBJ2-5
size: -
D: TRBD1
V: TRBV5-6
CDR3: CASSPDRRTQYF
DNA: TGTGCCAGCAGCCCGGACAGGCGGACCCAGTACTTC

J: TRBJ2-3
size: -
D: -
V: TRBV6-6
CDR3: CASSRSGTDTQYF
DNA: TGTGCCAGCAGTCGTAGTGGCACAGATACGCAGTATTTT

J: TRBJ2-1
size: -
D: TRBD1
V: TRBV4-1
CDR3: CASSQAGQGAYNEQFF
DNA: TGCGCCAGCAGCCAAGCGGGACAGGGAGCCTACAATGAGCAGTTCTTC

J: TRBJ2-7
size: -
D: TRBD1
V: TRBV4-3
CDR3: CASSQGGQGGYEQYF
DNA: TGCGCCAGCAGCCAAGGGGGACAGGGGGGGTACGAGCAGTACTTC

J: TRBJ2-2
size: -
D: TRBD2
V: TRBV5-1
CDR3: CASSPETPSGRGTGELFF
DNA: TGCGCCAGCAGCCCTGAGACTCCTAGCGGGAGGGGCACCGGGGAGCTGTTTTTT

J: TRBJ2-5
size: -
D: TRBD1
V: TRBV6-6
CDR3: CASTLTGMVETQYF
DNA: TGTGCCAGCACCCTGACAGGGATGGTAGAGACCCAGTACTTC

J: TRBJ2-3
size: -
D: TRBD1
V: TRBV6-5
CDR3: CASRWTGFGTQYF
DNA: TGTGCCAGCAGGTGGACAGGGTTTGGCACGCAGTATTTT

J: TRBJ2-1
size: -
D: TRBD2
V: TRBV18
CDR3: CASSPRSPAGGIYNEQFF
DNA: TGTGCCAGCTCACCACGTAGTCCAGCGGGAGGTATATACAATGAGCAGTTCTTC

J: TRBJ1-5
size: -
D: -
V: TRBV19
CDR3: CASSIYPLGNQPQHF
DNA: TGTGCCAGTAGTATTTACCCACTTGGCAATCAGCCCCAGCATTTT

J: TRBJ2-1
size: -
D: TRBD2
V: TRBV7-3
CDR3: CASSLGFPLAGGSYNEQFF
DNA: TGTGCCAGCAGCTTAGGCTTCCCCCTAGCGGGAGGCTCCTACAATGAGCAGTTCTTC

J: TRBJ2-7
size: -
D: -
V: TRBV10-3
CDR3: CAISDGRLSYEQYF
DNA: TGTGCCATCAGTGACGGCAGACTGTCCTACGAGCAGTACTTC

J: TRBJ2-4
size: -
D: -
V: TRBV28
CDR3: CASLSGGRGNIQYF
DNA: TGTGCCAGCCTTTCCGGGGGGCGAGGAAACATTCAGTACTTC

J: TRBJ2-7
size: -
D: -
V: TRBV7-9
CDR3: CASSLAGGLYEQYF
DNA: TGTGCCAGCAGCTTAGCCGGGGGACTCTACGAGCAGTACTTC

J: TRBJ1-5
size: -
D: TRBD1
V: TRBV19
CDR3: CASRSGTAGWSNQPQHF
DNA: TGTGCCAGTAGATCCGGGACAGCAGGATGGAGCAATCAGCCCCAGCATTTT

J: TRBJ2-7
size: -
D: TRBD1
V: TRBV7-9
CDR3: CASSRQGAYEQYF
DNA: TGTGCCAGCAGCCGACAGGGGGCCTACGAGCAGTACTTC

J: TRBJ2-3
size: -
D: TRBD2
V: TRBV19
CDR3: CASSTQGAGGGTDTQYF
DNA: TGTGCCAGTAGCACCCAGGGAGCGGGAGGGGGCACAGATACGCAGTATTTT

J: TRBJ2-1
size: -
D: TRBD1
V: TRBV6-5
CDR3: CASSSQGPYNEQFF
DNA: TGTGCCAGCAGTTCACAGGGGCCCTACAATGAGCAGTTCTTC